These T cell receptor beta chains were read from a single sample in a study of blood T cell repertoires in COVID-19. Clones were sequenced by immunoSEQ multiplex PCR, and TCRdb holds only the in-frame ones, with some missing. The sample shows approximately 340,000 clones, around 80% of them seen only once. Sequenced input: peripheral blood. These receptors were taken from a man between 25 and 39 years old with active or convalescent COVID-19. Each CDR3 is given with its conserved first and last residue. The size field is filled for only some rows; it gives once, few, many or a size class.

>14|NA|TRBV28|TRBJ1-2
CASSLTGGAYGYTF
>14|NA|TRBV30|TRBJ1-4
CAWSLGQGGEKLFF
>15|NA|TRBV18|TRBJ2-3
CASSPPSQPTDTQYF
>14|NA|TRBV29-1|TRBJ1-2
CSVVKGGENYGYTF
>17|few|TRBV28|TRBJ1-5
CASSPGRPPLSNQPQHF
>15|NA|TRBV4-2|TRBJ1-1
CASSQDEGGIAEAFF
>15|once|TRBV19|TRBJ2-2
CASSSGTSGTGELFF
>14|NA|TRBV27|TRBJ2-3
CASSLSWGGDTQYF
>15|once|TRBV4-3|TRBJ1-2
CASSQATGLNYGYTF
>11|NA|TRBV28|TRBJ2-3
CASSLADTQYF
>12|NA|TRBV12-5|TRBJ1-6
CASSSGSSPLHF
>15|NA|TRBV6-5|TRBJ2-7
CASSPLATGHHEQYF
>17|NA|TRBV5-4|TRBJ2-1
CASSLGASGSSYNEQFF
>11|NA|TRBV6-2/TRBV6-3|TRBJ1-1
CASSQLHEAFF
>17|NA|TRBV7-9|TRBJ2-5
CASSLKPSGGAKETQYF
>13|NA|TRBV2|TRBJ2-5
CASSETRGETQYF
>15|NA|TRBV7-8|TRBJ2-1
CASSLRASGLNEQFF
>14|NA|TRBV5-8|TRBJ2-3
CASGAGGPADTQYF
>13|NA|TRBV12-3/TRBV12-4|TRBJ1-4
CASMRGGNEKLFF
>13|NA|TRBV30|TRBJ2-1
CAWSSPRLEEQFF
>19|NA|TRBV7-8|TRBJ2-7
CASSLVLWVASGLSYEQYF
>15|NA|TRBV5-4|TRBJ1-6
CASSLGTGGSSPLHF
>15|NA|TRBV11-2|TRBJ1-1
CASSLRGTGDTEAFF
>15|NA|TRBV15|TRBJ1-4
CATSRDTGLGEKLFF
>16|NA|TRBV5-1|TRBJ2-3
CASSLLTGSSTDTQYF
>14|NA|TRBV27|TRBJ2-7
CASSLAGGFYEQYF
>14|few|TRBV7-3|TRBJ1-1
CASSPGLLNTEAFF
>14|few|TRBV4-2|TRBJ1-1
CASSQEPGVIEAFF
>16|NA|TRBV18|TRBJ1-3
CASSPLNSGAGNTIYF
>15|NA|TRBV18|TRBJ1-1
CASSPPGAGRTEAFF
>12|NA|TRBV30|TRBJ1-1
CALQGGGTEAFF
>17|NA|TRBV21-1|TRBJ2-7
CASSKVRLAGGPSEQYF
>12|NA|TRBV19|TRBJ2-1
CASSTPPGEQFF
>13|NA|TRBV12-3/TRBV12-4|TRBJ2-2
CASTTGSTGELFF
>17|NA|TRBV4-1|TRBJ2-7
CASSQVGGLRLNDEQYF
>15|NA|TRBV13|TRBJ1-1
CASSSPVRGNTEAFF
>18|once|TRBV7-9|TRBJ1-5
CASSSSRGPQFLNQPQHF
>15|NA|TRBV4-2|TRBJ2-7
CASSQEEREHDEQYF
>13|once|TRBV7-8|TRBJ2-1
CASSLAGADEQFF
>13|NA|TRBV3-1/TRBV3-2|TRBJ2-1
CASSPDRDAEQFF
>14|NA|TRBV21-1|TRBJ1-1
CASSPRGQRTEAFF
>14|NA|TRBV28|TRBJ2-7
CASSLTGLAGARNF
>13|NA|TRBV6-4|TRBJ2-3
CASSFESGDTQYF
>12|NA|TRBV11-2|TRBJ1-4
CLSEVLNEKLFF
>13|once|TRBV24-1|TRBJ1-5
CAPRGGSSQPQHF
>16|NA|TRBV6-1|TRBJ1-2
CASSVRDRDTVYGYTF
>12|NA|TRBV27|TRBJ1-1
CASSLRGTEAFF
>15|once|TRBV4-1|TRBJ1-5
CASSLDRGLGEPQHF
>13|NA|TRBV10-3|TRBJ1-1
CAIRGGGITEAFF
>15|NA|TRBV24-1|TRBJ2-3
CATSDPRQGIDTQYF
>12|NA|TRBV5-4|TRBJ1-4
CASSLAPGKLFF
>18|NA|TRBV18|TRBJ2-3
CASSLRDLAGAPADTQYF
>12|few|TRBV3-1/TRBV3-2|TRBJ2-7
CASSQGRDEQYF
>12|NA|TRBV28|TRBJ1-5
CARRPSNQPQHF
>18|NA|TRBV19|TRBJ2-7
CASSVYGTSGGKSYEQYF